This T cell receptor (beta chain) originates from a study of early T cells in non-severe SARS-CoV-2 infection (dated by TCRdb to the early 2020s). In terms of the full investigation: Bulk RNA from unsorted whole blood was used for TCR sequencing, so alpha and beta chains could not be paired. The investigation overall reported the following: VDJdb matching was skewed toward anti-spike CD8 responses and likely underestimated virus-specific expansions, missing private and CD4 specificities.

Library method: 5' RACE. The run used a NextSeq 500. To correct for sequencing error and PCR bias, the TCR library protocol tagged individual cDNA molecules with unique molecular identifiers. TCR alpha and beta chains were both sequenced, and the abundances of alpha and beta sequences in each sample were closely correlated with each other. On the authors' methods: Decombinator V4 was used to perform V gene, J gene and CDR3 annotation of TCR sequences. Expanded TCRs were defined as changing significantly between any two time points under a Poisson model with p below 0.0001. Abundances of TCRs were expressed as counts per million after normalisation to the total number of TCRs sequenced in each sample. MAIT TCRs were defined by TRAV1-2 paired with TRAJ12, TRAJ20 or TRAJ33, and iNKT TCRs by TRAV10 paired with TRAJ18. VDJdb, accessed on 1 November 2021, was searched for TCRs annotated for CMV, EBV and SARS-CoV-2, and TCRs annotated for more than one antigen were excluded. The public reads were run again by TCRdb, first through fastp at Q25 and then through MiXCR, and only productive beta chains were kept. A single entry per CDR3 protein holds the most common genes and DNA from its merged rows. TCRdb, not the original authors, processed these V and J calls. The sample records 63,000 or so distinct CDR3 sequences, approximately 10% of which are singletons. The ten top clones hold about 5.8% of the sample.

Details on this clonotype: Its antigen is currently not known. No much larger clone exists at a distance of one base, and base qualities are not known.

A case-control design nested within a healthcare worker cohort in London, UK, was used, with weekly nasopharyngeal swab PCR tests and blood sampling performed. Healthcare workers were recruited during the week of the UK lockdown, between 23 and 31 March 2020, and followed weekly for up to roughly 15 weeks. Spanning cysteine to phenylalanine, the CDR3 consists of 16 amino acids. CDR3 DNA is the only sequence kept; it has 48 bases, read in frame from the first base. From the germline V gene, CDR1 is SGHTA and CDR2 is FQGTGA. V was cut back by 5 bases and J by 0 bases, leaving a gap of 11 bases between them.

This clonotype was sampled from an adult who was a healthcare worker with PCR-confirmed SARS-CoV-2 infection or an uninfected control (not recorded which). Sequenced material: whole blood, taken at baseline. Rearrangement joined TRBV7-3 to TRBJ2-6; the D gene is possibly TRBD2, with 5 bases matching. The CDR3 here reads CASSPRRGSGANVLTF. The nucleotides are TGTGCCAGCAGCCCAAGACGGGGCTCTGGGGCCAACGTCCTGACTTTC. The entire variable domain, with the stretches around the CDR3 drawn from the reference TRBV7-3 and TRBJ2-6 proteins, is GAGVSQTPSNKVTEKGKYVELRCDPISGHTALYWYRQSLGQGPEFLIYFQGTGAADDSGLPNDRFFAVRPEGSVSTLKIQRTERGDSAVYLCASSPRRGSGANVLTFGAGSRLTVL.